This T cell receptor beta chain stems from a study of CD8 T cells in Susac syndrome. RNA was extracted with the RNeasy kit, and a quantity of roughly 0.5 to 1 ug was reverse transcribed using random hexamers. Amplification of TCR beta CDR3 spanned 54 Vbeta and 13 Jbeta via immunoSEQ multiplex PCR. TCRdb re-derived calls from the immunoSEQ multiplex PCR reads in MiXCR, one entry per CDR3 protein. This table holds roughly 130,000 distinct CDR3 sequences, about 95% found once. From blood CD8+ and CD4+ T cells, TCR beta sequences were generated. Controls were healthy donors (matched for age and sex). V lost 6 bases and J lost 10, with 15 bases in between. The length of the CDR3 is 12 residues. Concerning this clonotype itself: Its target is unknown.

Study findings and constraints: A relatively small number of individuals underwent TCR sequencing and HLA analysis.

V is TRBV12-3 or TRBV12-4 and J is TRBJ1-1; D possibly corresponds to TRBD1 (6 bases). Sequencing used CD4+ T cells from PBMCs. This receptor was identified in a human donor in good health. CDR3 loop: CASRLQGPGAFF. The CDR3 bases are TGTGCCAGCAGGTTACAGGGTCCGGGAGCTTTCTTT.